These T cell receptor beta chains were read from a single sample in a study of blood T cells in healthy people across ages. MiXCR, run by TCRdb on the 5' RACE reads, gives a single entry per CDR3 protein. The sample records approximately 1.5 million distinct CDR3 sequences, roughly two fifths being singletons. Input material: blood. These receptors were obtained from a young woman in good health. The CDR3 runs from the conserved cysteine through the conserved F or W. The D gene is left open where the match is weak. Part of the rows lack a size; the others show once, few, many or a class for expanded clones.

TRBV2	.	few	TRBJ1-4	CASSDPGIGEKLFF	TGTGCCAGCAGTGACCCGGGGATCGGTGAAAAACTGTTTTTT
TRBV11-2	.	once	TRBJ1-1	CASSFSDSLTTEAFF	TGTGCCAGCAGCTTCTCGGACAGCCTTACGACTGAAGCTTTCTTT
TRBV7-2	.	.	TRBJ2-3	CASSLVGGLRDTQYF	TGTGCCAGCAGCTTAGTAGGAGGGCTCAGAGATACGCAGTATTTT
TRBV2	.	.	TRBJ1-6	CASSGYSPLHF	TGTGCCAGCAGTGGATATTCACCCCTCCACTTT
TRBV13	TRBD1	.	TRBJ2-7	CAGGTGGSYEQYF	TGTGCCGGCGGGACAGGGGGTAGCTACGAGCAGTACTTC
TRBV12-3/TRBV12-4	TRBD1	few	TRBJ2-2	CASSLFGDSLTGELFF	TGTGCCAGCAGTTTATTTGGGGACAGCCTTACCGGGGAGCTGTTTTTT
TRBV7-2	TRBD1	.	TRBJ2-1	CASNLDRGDEQFF	TGTGCCAGCAACCTAGACAGGGGAGATGAGCAGTTCTTC
TRBV10-3	TRBD2	.	TRBJ2-7	CAISVPGTSANEQYF	TGTGCCATCAGTGTGCCCGGGACTAGCGCCAACGAGCAGTACTTC
TRBV12-5	.	.	TRBJ2-3	CASGPGEVGTDTQYF	TGTGCTAGTGGTCCGGGAGAAGTGGGCACAGATACGCAGTATTTT
TRBV20-1	.	few	TRBJ1-1	CSARVRTENTEAFF	TGCAGTGCTAGAGTGAGGACGGAGAACACTGAAGCTTTCTTT
TRBV12-5	.	.	TRBJ1-5	CASGPKFGRGDQPQHF	TGTGCTAGTGGGCCAAAGTTCGGAAGGGGGGATCAGCCCCAGCATTTT